Each of the 10 T cell receptor beta chains below was sequenced from the same sample in a study of molecular identifiers for immune sequencing clone quantification. TCRdb reanalysed the PCR reads using MiXCR and keeps one entry per CDR3 protein. Of some 320,000 distinct CDR3 sequences in the sample, about a quarter were seen once. The sequenced sample was naive CD8+ T cells from blood, with Jurkat cell RNA spiked in. This sample's subset: FACS-sorted CD8+CD4-CCR7+CD45RA+ naive T cells. These receptors were obtained from a human donor in good health. Some libraries in this study had Jurkat cell RNA spiked in.

This clonotype has at least ten counts. The V gene is TRBV7-9, the J gene TRBJ2-5; D is tentatively TRBD1 or TRBD2 (5 bases each). Germline values: CDR1 SEHNR, CDR2 FQNEAQ (reference sequence). This CDR3 is 16 amino acids long. Trimming took off 5 bases at V and 4 bases at J, with 20 bases between the two ends. CDR3 protein: CASSLTGTPLGETQYF. The CDR3 nucleotides are TGTGCCAGCAGCCTTACCGGGACCCCCCTTGGAGAGACCCAGTACTTC.

This clonotype was observed many times. The chain combines TRBV4-1 with TRBJ2-7; the D is unclear. The CDR3 has 15 amino acids. Per the germline V gene, CDR1 is MGHRA and CDR2 is YSYEKL. The V gene lost 4 bases and the J gene lost 2 bases, with 15 bases spanning the gap. CDR3 sequence reads: CASSPTPRAPYEQYF. The CDR3, as DNA: TGCGCCAGCAGCCCGACACCTAGGGCGCCCTACGAGCAGTACTTC.

This chain connects TRBV12-3 or TRBV12-4 to TRBJ1-3; D might be TRBD1 (6 bases). CDR3 size: 16 residues. Deletions cut 1 base from V and 3 bases from J, with 13 bases between. The chain's CDR3 is CASSLEPGAFGNTIYF. CDR3 DNA sequence: TGTGCCAGCAGTTTAGAGCCAGGGGCGTTTGGAAACACCATATATTTT.

This clonotype was picked up one time. A read error may account for a junction end that differs from germline. The chain links TRBV20-1 to TRBJ2-3; TRBD2 is a possible D gene (5 bases). Germline CDR1 is DFQATT and CDR2 is SNEGSKA (reference sequence). CDR3 length: 12 amino acids. The chain's CDR3 is CSASGGTDAQYF. CDR3 DNA: TGCAGTGCTAGTGGAGGTACAGATGCGCAGTATTTT.

Of note for this clonotype: A much larger clonotype is one base distant, so this may be a read error. The V call is TRBV27, the J call TRBJ1-4, with D tentatively TRBD1 (6 bases). Germline assignment: CDR1 MNHEY and CDR2 SMNVEV (reference sequence). The CDR3 sequence is 14 residues long. Trimming stripped 8 bases from V and 3 bases from J, with 13 bases between. The CDR3 DNA is TGTGCCAGCGCGTGGGGGCCATCTAATGAAAAACTGTTTTTT. It yields the protein CASAWGPSNEKLFF.

With regard to this clonotype: Its ends do not fully match the called genes, so a read error is possible. The genes are TRBV7-7 and TRBJ2-2; perhaps TRBD2 as D (6 bases). Germline V gene data show CDR1 as SSHAT and CDR2 as FNYEAQ (reference sequence). There are 14 residues in the CDR3. CDR3 bases: TGTGCTAGCAGTCGGGACTTACACACCGGGGAGCTGTTTTTT. Translated, it gives CASSRDLHTGELFF.

As regards this clonotype: Since a much larger clone is just one base distant, this may be a read error. The chain is built from TRBV7-2 and TRBJ1-5; D unclear. Germline values: CDR1 SGHTA, CDR2 FQGNSA. The CDR3 length is 15 residues. The CDR3 nucleotides read TGTGCCAGCAGCTTATTAGACACTAGCAATCAGCCCAAGCATTTT. Protein: CASSLLDTSNQPKHF.

This clonotype was seen repeatedly, ten times or more. The V gene is TRBV20-1, the J gene TRBJ2-3; a weak D match, TRBD1 (6 bases). Per the germline V gene, CDR1 is DFQATT and CDR2 is SNEGSKA (reference sequence). V dropped 4 bases and J dropped 5 bases, with 19 bases sitting between them. The CDR3 is 15 amino acids. DNA for the CDR3: TGCAGTGCTATGAGATCCGGGACAAAGGTAGATACGCAGTATTTT. It translates to CSAMRSGTKVDTQYF.

The sample holds many counts of this clonotype. The rearrangement links TRBV7-9 to TRBJ1-5, with D hard to call. The CDR3 has 14 amino acids. Germline V lookup: CDR1 SEHNR, CDR2 FQNEAQ (reference sequence). Trimming took 1 base from V and 7 from J, leaving 11 bases between them. CDR3 bases: TGTGCCAGCAGCTTAGGGCAGGCGGAGCAGCCCCAGCATTTT. Protein: CASSLGQAEQPQHF. Variable domain in full (rest from reference TRBV7-9 and TRBJ1-5): DTGVSQNPRHKITKRGQNVTFRCDPISEHNRLYWYRQTLGQGPEFLTYFQNEAQLEKSRLLSDRFSAERPKGSFSTLEIQRTEQGDSAMYLCASSLGQAEQPQHFGDGTRLSIL.

At least ten counts were recorded for this clonotype. The chain employs TRBV12-3 or TRBV12-4 and TRBJ2-5; D is undetermined. This CDR3 region has 13 residues. V lost 7 bases, J lost 3 bases, and 12 bases lay in between. The CDR3 reads CASTGWQEETQYF. The CDR3 DNA reads TGTGCCAGCACCGGCTGGCAGGAAGAGACCCAGTACTTC.